This T cell receptor (beta chain) was recorded in a study of cytomegalovirus exposure and HLA in healthy donors. Worth noting for this clone: Antigen unknown.

Sequenced by immunoSEQ multiplex PCR; TCRdb stores in-frame clones only, minus some. The data hold around 300,000 clones, with 80% to 90% observed a single time. The V and J ends lost 1 base and 2 bases, in that order; junction bases with no gene match: 12. The CDR3 covers 19 residues. CDR1 is SGHNT and CDR2 is YYREEE in the germline V gene (reference sequence). Separate from the approximately 670-subject first cohort was the roughly 120-subject validation cohort, to which the donors belonged. Findings of the study overall: Cytomegalovirus status was reportedly diagnosed by the classifier with high sensitivity and specificity. There were under 200 TCR beta chains listed as cytomegalovirus-associated. Rarity characterized most TCR sequences, yet some public TCRs appeared in many donors.

This TCR was sampled from a woman aged 18 to 35 in good health and CMV-seronegative. The chain joins TRBV5-4 to TRBJ2-3; 11 bases match TRBD2. What was sequenced was PBMCs. The CDR3 region is CASSLLRSSGGLNTDTQYF. The CDR3 DNA follows: TGTGCCAGCAGCTTGCTCCGGTCTAGCGGGGGGCTAAACACAGATACGCAGTATTTT. Supplemented by reference TRBV5-4 and TRBJ2-3, the full variable domain reads ETGVTQSPTHLIKTRGQQVTLRCSSQSGHNTVSWYQQALGQGPQFIFQYYREEENGRGNFPPRFSGLQFPNYSSELNVNALELDDSALYLCASSLLRSSGGLNTDTQYFGPGTRLTVL.